Sequencing of this T cell receptor (beta chain) was carried out in a study of radiation and T cells in renal cell carcinoma. Looking at the study overall: Nephrectomy followed 15 Gy stereotactic body radiation by 4 weeks.

TCRdb's copy holds only in-frame clones and misses some; the assay was immunoSEQ multiplex PCR. Among some 130,000 clones, around four fifths were seen once, and the ten largest hold around 2%. Concerning this clone: Its antigen is not identified.

Specified time point: blood 2 weeks post-SBRT. Indicated treatment: 15 Gy SBRT to primary tumor, nephrectomy 4 weeks later. Findings and limits, study-wide: Baseline intratumoral clonotype presence is unknown without pretreatment biopsies. Top tumor clonotypes rose in blood 2 weeks post-radiation, then contracted.

The ends lost 7 bases at V and 7 bases at J; junction bases unmatched: 8. The CDR3 runs 13 residues. Germline CDR1 reads SNHLY; CDR2 reads FYNNEI. The TCR comes from a woman aged 55-69 years with renal cell carcinoma. The source material was blood, sampled from a patient whose treatment included radiotherapy and nephrectomy. The V call is TRBV2, the J call TRBJ2-5; TRBD2 aligns across 8 bases. CDR3 nucleotide sequence: TGTGCCAGCAAACCAGCGGGGGTCGGGACCCAGTACTTC. Its translation is CASKPAGVGTQYF.